These 26 T cell receptor beta chains came from one sample sequenced in a study of patients and donors after allogeneic stem cell transplantation. TCRdb itself ran the RT-PCR reads through MiXCR, one entry per CDR3 protein. This table has 150,000 to 200,000 distinct CDR3 sequences, approximately 31% appearing once. What was sequenced was blood, either unsorted or a sorted T cell fraction (not recorded which). These TCRs come from a human donor who was either an allogeneic HSCT recipient or a stem cell or donor lymphocyte infusion donor (not recorded which). It is not recorded whose cells these are; they may come from a transplant donor.

The sample holds a few counts of this clonotype. This chain uses TRBV27 with TRBJ2-3, with a weak D call TRBD1 (5 bases). The V end lost 10 bases, the J end lost 2 bases, and 13 bases lay between the germline ends. The CDR3 covers 13 residues. CDR1 MNHEY and CDR2 SMNVEV come from the germline V gene (reference sequence). The CDR3 loop reads CAMCRANTDTQYF. The CDR3 DNA sequence: TGTGCCATGTGCAGGGCGAACACAGATACGCAGTATTTT.

The rearrangement uses TRBV25-1 and TRBJ2-1; TRBD1 or TRBD2 may be the D gene (6 bases each). Trimming pared 8 bases from V and 9 bases from J, leaving 26 bases between. CDR3 length equals 16 residues. Germline lookup yields CDR1 MGHDK and CDR2 SYGVNS. CDR3: CASCFSRGERKSEQFF. The DNA for the CDR3 is TGTGCCAGCTGTTTTTCGAGGGGGGAGCGGAAAAGTGAGCAGTTCTTC.

V usage is TRBV20-1 and J usage is TRBJ2-1; a possible D gene is TRBD2 (5 bases). Between the trimmed V and J ends, which lost 2 bases and 4 bases, there was a span of 12 bases. The germline V gene encodes CDR1 DFQATT and CDR2 SNEGSKA (reference sequence). The CDR3 length is 14 residues. The CDR3 here is CSARNPAAYNEQFF. CDR3 nucleotide sequence: TGCAGTGCTAGAAATCCAGCGGCTTACAATGAGCAGTTCTTC.

This clonotype was seen ten or more times. V usage is TRBV6-5 and J usage is TRBJ1-5; 8 bases align to TRBD1. CDR1 and CDR2 (germline): MNHEY, SVGAGI. The V segment lost 5 bases and the J segment 0 bases; nucleotides outside the gene matches: 9. The CDR3 loop spans 17 amino acids. CDR3 in amino acids: CASSPLAGGSSNQPQHF. CDR3 bases: TGTGCCAGCAGTCCACTCGCAGGGGGCTCTAGCAATCAGCCCCAGCATTTT.

The chain joins TRBV13 to TRBJ2-5; D may be TRBD1 (6 bases). Trimming took off 3 bases at V and 3 bases at J, with 11 bases between the two ends. The CDR3 consists of 14 residues. Looked up from germline, CDR1 is PRHDT and CDR2 is FYEKMQ (reference sequence). The CDR3 reads CASSFRGREETQYF. CDR3 DNA: TGTGCCAGCAGCTTCAGGGGTAGAGAAGAGACCCAGTACTTC. Complete variable domain (other parts from reference TRBV13 and TRBJ2-5): AAGVIQSPRHLIKEKRETATLKCYPIPRHDTVYWYQQGPGQDPQFLISFYEKMQSDKGSIPDRFSAQQFSDYHSELNMSSLELGDSALYFCASSFRGREETQYFGPGTRLLVL.

This clonotype was seen only a few times. CDR3 nucleotide sequence: TGCAGTGCTAGCTGGCTAGCCCTCGACGAGCAGTACTTC. This encodes CSASWLALDEQYF. The V gene is TRBV20-1, the J gene TRBJ2-7; maybe TRBD2 (5 bases). This CDR3 is built from 13 residues. V was clipped by 3 bases and J by 5 bases, with 14 bases between them. The germline V gene has CDR1 DFQATT and CDR2 SNEGSKA (reference sequence).

The chain recombines TRBV4-3 with TRBJ2-3; 13 bases align to TRBD2. The CDR3 is 18 amino acids. The germline V gene encodes CDR1 LGHNA and CDR2 YSLEER. J lost 4 bases, V lost 1 base, and 8 bases had no gene match. The CDR3 nucleotides are TGCGCCAGCAGCCAAGTGGAACTACTAGCGGGAGGGGCAGATACGCAGTATTTT. Amino acid sequence: CASSQVELLAGGADTQYF.

V is TRBV7-8 and J is TRBJ1-1; D call uncertain. Per the germline V gene, CDR1 is SGHVS and CDR2 is FQNEAQ. The CDR3 covers 15 residues. V was trimmed by 2 bases and J by 4 bases, leaving 14 bases between them. The CDR3 is CASSLRAERSTEAFF. CDR3 DNA sequence: TGTGCCAGCAGCTTAAGGGCGGAGAGGAGCACTGAAGCTTTCTTT.

The chain uses TRBV5-1 and TRBJ2-7, with D possibly being TRBD2 (6 bases). The CDR3 loop spans 15 amino acids. Per the germline V gene, CDR1 is SGHRS and CDR2 is YFSETQ. V lost 3 bases to trimming and J lost 3 bases, with 16 bases between them. CDR3 coding DNA: TGCGCCAGCAGCTCCCTGGCGGGGTTAGTCTACGAGCAGTACTTC. This encodes CASSSLAGLVYEQYF.

CDR3 nucleotide sequence: TGCAGCGTTACCGGGACAGGGGACTGGGGCTACACCTTC. Translating it yields CSVTGTGDWGYTF. The chain has TRBV29-1 and TRBJ1-2, with 10 bases lining up with TRBD1. This CDR3 comprises 13 residues. CDR1 and CDR2 (germline): SQVTM, ANQGSEA. V was clipped by 5 bases and J by 8 bases; unmatched bases: 8.

The chain carries TRBV20-1 and TRBJ1-1, with TRBD1 as a possible D gene (6 bases). CDR1 and CDR2 (germline): DFQATT, SNEGSKA (reference sequence). CDR3 length: 13 amino acids. V was clipped by 7 bases and J by 1 base, with 13 bases between them. The CDR3 DNA reads TGCAGTGGAGACACGGGACAGAACACTGAAGCTTTCTTT. Amino acid sequence: CSGDTGQNTEAFF.

This clonotype showed up just a few times. The chain recombines TRBV20-1 with TRBJ2-2; D call uncertain. The V gene's germline CDR1 is DFQATT and CDR2 SNEGSKA (reference sequence). V gave up 8 bases and J gave up 2 bases, with 18 bases separating them. The CDR3 extends over 15 amino acids. The CDR3 here is CSSPLRRGNTGELFF. Here the CDR3 DNA reads TGCAGTTCCCCTCTCCGGAGAGGCAACACCGGGGAGCTGTTTTTT.

The rearrangement joins TRBV29-1 to TRBJ2-3; D unclear. There are 13 residues in the CDR3. V lost 4 bases to trimming and J lost 2 bases, with 10 bases between them. Germline loops: CDR1 SQVTM, CDR2 ANQGSEA. CDR3 loop: CSVGTLHTDTQYF. The CDR3 region has the DNA TGCAGCGTTGGTACTCTACACACAGATACGCAGTATTTT.

This chain joins TRBV7-2 and TRBJ2-2; 7 positions match TRBD2. V shed 3 bases, J shed 8 bases, and the junction held 12 bases outside the gene matches. The germline V gene has CDR1 SGHTA and CDR2 FQGNSA. CDR3 size: 16 residues. The CDR3: CASSFASAGVTGELFF. Written as DNA, the CDR3 is TGTGCCAGCAGCTTCGCTAGCGCGGGAGTCACTGGGGAGCTGTTTTTT. Full variable domain (remainder filled in from reference TRBV7-2 and TRBJ2-2): GAGVSQSPSNKVTEKGKDVELRCDPISGHTALYWYRQSLGQGLEFLIYFQGNSAPDKSGLPSDRFSAERTGGSVSTLTIQRTQQEDSAVYLCASSFASAGVTGELFFGEGSRLTVL.

The gene calls are TRBV29-1 and TRBJ2-1; D call uncertain. CDR1 SQVTM and CDR2 ANQGSEA come from the germline V gene. The CDR3 sequence is 10 residues long. V was cut by 6 bases and J by 3 bases, with 3 bases left in between. The CDR3 sequence is CSVGYNEQFF. The CDR3 bases are TGCAGCGTAGGCTACAATGAGCAGTTCTTC.

This clonotype appeared a few times. This chain links TRBV28 with TRBJ1-6, with a weak D call TRBD1 (5 bases). CDR3 length: 16 residues. Trimming took 3 bases from V and 7 from J, leaving 16 bases between them. Germline CDR1 MDHEN, CDR2 SYDVKM. CDR3 amino acids: CASSFGDGGSNSPLHF. The CDR3, as DNA: TGTGCCAGCAGTTTCGGGGACGGGGGATCAAATTCACCCCTCCACTTT.

The chain joins TRBV20-1 to TRBJ2-2; no firm D call. Germline CDR1 reads DFQATT; CDR2 reads SNEGSKA (reference sequence). The CDR3 is 14 residues long. V was trimmed by 2 bases and J by 1 base, leaving 8 bases between them. CDR3 DNA: TGCAGTGCTAGAAGGGCCCTGAACACCGGGGAGCTGTTTTTT. This encodes CSARRALNTGELFF.

This clonotype was detected a few times. Mismatch with germline at one junction end may stem from a read error. The chain carries TRBV20-1 and TRBJ1-4; D possibly corresponds to TRBD1 (5 bases). Germline assignment: CDR1 DFQATT and CDR2 SNEGSKA (reference sequence). This CDR3 spans 12 amino acids. In nucleotides, the CDR3 is TGCAGTGCTAGACGGGGCAATCCCACTTTTTTCTTT. This translates into CSARRGNPTFFF.

This clonotype was observed a handful of times. The genes are TRBV7-9 and TRBJ2-7; 8 bases are a match to TRBD2. The junction had 6 bases not matched to a gene; V was cut back by 2 bases and J by 3 bases. CDR1 is SEHNR, CDR2 FQNEAQ, per germline (reference sequence). The CDR3 contains 15 residues. DNA of the CDR3: TGTGCCAGCAGCTTATATGCGGGAGGAAACTACGAGCAGTACTTC. Encoded protein: CASSLYAGGNYEQYF.

The chain couples TRBV18 to TRBJ2-7; 13 bases fit TRBD2. CDR3 length equals 13 residues. The germline CDR1 and CDR2 sequences are KGHSH and LQKENI. V gave up 5 bases and J gave up 7 bases; unmatched junction bases: 2. CDR3 in amino acids: CASSSGLAGEQYF. The DNA for the CDR3 is TGTGCCAGCTCATCGGGACTAGCGGGAGAGCAGTACTTC. The full variable domain, completed using reference TRBV18 and TRBJ2-7, is NAGVMQNPRHLVRRRGQEARLRCSPMKGHSHVYWYRQLPEEGLKFMVYLQKENIIDESGMPKERFSAEFPKEGPSILRIQQVVRGDSAAYFCASSSGLAGEQYFGPGTRLTVT.

The CDR3 is CASSSSRGPISYNEQFF. The CDR3 nucleotides are TGTGCCAGCAGCTCCTCGCGGGGACCTATCTCCTACAATGAGCAGTTCTTC. V and J are TRBV7-2 and TRBJ2-1, with a tentative D call TRBD2 (6 bases). Germline V lookup: CDR1 SGHTA, CDR2 FQGNSA. This CDR3 is 17 amino acids long. V was cut by 4 bases and J by 0 bases, with 16 bases left in between.

The sample holds a few counts of this clonotype. The V gene is TRBV6-2 or TRBV6-3, the J gene TRBJ1-5; TRBD1 might be the D (5 bases). V was cut by 5 bases and J by 3 bases, with 14 bases left in between. This CDR3 has 15 amino acids. Germline V lookup: CDR1 MNHEY, CDR2 SVGEGT. DNA for the CDR3: TGTGCCAGCAGTCGGGACGTCAGCACCAATCAGCCCCAGCATTTT. Protein product: CASSRDVSTNQPQHF.

The table lists this clonotype with a few counts. The chain couples TRBV6-1 to TRBJ1-6; the D gene is possibly TRBD1 (6 bases). Trimming shortened V by 8 bases and J by 8 bases, and 13 bases separated the two germline ends. Per the germline V gene, CDR1 is MNHNS and CDR2 is SASEGT. The CDR3 covers 13 residues. As DNA, the CDR3 is TGTGCCAGCGAACAGGGCGGCTATTCACCCCTCCACTTT. It codes for CASEQGGYSPLHF.

The rearrangement uses TRBV29-1 and TRBJ2-3, with unresolved D. Trimming stripped 3 bases from V and 0 bases from J, with 7 bases between. Germline CDR1 is SQVTM and CDR2 is ANQGSEA. This CDR3 comprises 13 residues. In DNA form, the CDR3 reads TGCAGCGTTGACGGTGCTAGCACAGATACGCAGTATTTT. It yields the protein CSVDGASTDTQYF.

This clonotype was detected only a few times. V usage is TRBV12-3 or TRBV12-4 and J usage is TRBJ2-1; 8 bases line up with TRBD2. The CDR3 contains 14 residues. With 6 bases clipped from V and 7 bases from J, the junction kept 8 bases outside the gene matches. This chain's CDR3 is CASRRGGRWNEQFF. For the CDR3, the DNA is TGTGCCAGCAGGAGGGGCGGGAGGTGGAATGAGCAGTTCTTC.

A few counts support this clonotype. The chain couples TRBV11-2 to TRBJ1-2; D perhaps matches TRBD1 (6 bases). The CDR3 is made up of 13 amino acids. Germline assignment: CDR1 SGHAT and CDR2 FQNNGV. V was shortened by 4 bases and J by 7 bases, with 13 bases between the two germline ends. In DNA, the CDR3 is TGTGCCAGCAGCTCACAGGGAGTGGGTGGCTACACCTTC. This codes for CASSSQGVGGYTF.